The clone carrying this T cell receptor beta chain was seen a few times. Staining for CD45RO/CCR7/CD25/CD127/CD95/CD27 allowed sorting of CD4+ naive, central memory, regulatory and stem cell-like memory cells. The sample comes from a study of beta chain features in type 1 diabetes. Since all of the isolated RNA was reverse transcribed, expressed TCRB transcripts were what got sequenced. This table comes from immunoSEQ multiplex PCR, and its TCRdb copy is limited to in-frame clones, with some not included. This sample carries 60,000 to 75,000 clones, about 55% of them seen once, and the ten largest clones take around 2.2%. The CDR3 runs to 16 residues. Germline CDR1 is SGHTA and CDR2 is FQGNSA. The ends were cut back, 5 bases at V and 1 base at J, with 17 bases in the middle.

The sequencing sample was made of Tregs from blood. This clonotype was obtained from a woman aged 18-35 years in good health. V is TRBV7-2 and J is TRBJ1-1; maybe TRBD1 (6 bases). CDR3 loop: CASSPLPSTGNTEAFF. The CDR3 bases are TGTGCCAGCAGCCCCCTACCTTCGACAGGGAACACTGAAGCTTTCTTT.